The 2 T cell receptor beta chains reported below all come from one sample, sequenced in a study of regulatory T cells in long-lasting Graves disease. CDR3 regions were amplified by Arm-PCR using iRepertoire HTBI primers to build TCR beta libraries. Each CDR3 protein is one row after TCRdb ran MiXCR on the multiplex PCR reads. This table has 400,000 to 450,000 distinct CDR3 sequences, about 17% appearing once. Time point given: newly diagnosed GD, antithyroid drugs for less than 3 months. Following extraction of RNA from PBMCs, that RNA was used to make the TCR library. These records were also assigned to another study, of T cells in Graves' hyperthyroidism and ophthalmopathy.

Sequencing used peripheral blood mononuclear cells (PBMCs), obtained at new diagnosis, from a patient treated with antithyroid drugs. These receptors all come from a woman between 25 and 40 years old with Graves disease.

This clonotype has at least ten counts. The chain uses TRBV5-1 and TRBJ2-1; 9 bases match TRBD1. Looked up from germline, CDR1 is SGHRS and CDR2 is YFSETQ. The trim removed 5 bases at V and 0 bases at J, leaving 6 bases unmatched. This CDR3 has 16 residues. CDR3 residues: CASRTGTGLSYNEQFF. Here the CDR3 DNA reads TGCGCCAGCAGGACCGGGACAGGGCTCTCCTACAATGAGCAGTTCTTC.

This clonotype was seen more than once but under ten times. The chain combines TRBV6-4 with TRBJ1-5; D not certain. CDR1 and CDR2 (germline): MRHNA, SNTAGT. There are 13 residues in the CDR3. Trimming stripped 0 bases from V and 5 bases from J, with 5 bases between. Here the CDR3 DNA reads TGTGCCAGCAGTGACTCTAGGGATCAGCCCCAGCATTTT. Protein product: CASSDSRDQPQHF.